These 22 T cell receptor beta chains share one sample of origin, sequenced in a study of blood T cell repertoires in COVID-19 (dated by TCRdb to 2020 to 2022). Preparation of the library involved the immunoSEQ multiplex PCR assay. As stored in TCRdb, this immuneACCESS dataset retains in-frame rearrangements with V and J assigned. A fraction of the clones does not appear; measured against another copy, unresolved V genes explain less than half of the discrepancy, and the remainder lacks a known reason. The sample table records tens of thousands of clones; roughly 85% of these occur just once. The top ten constitute over 4.5% of the sample. The specimen was peripheral blood. These receptors were obtained from a human donor in a cohort sampled during active COVID-19.

This clone was recorded once. The CDR3 spells CASSIPHTSGEETQYF. In DNA, the CDR3 is TGTGCCAGTAGTATCCCACATACTAGCGGGGAAGAGACCCAGTACTTC. The genes are TRBV19 and TRBJ2-5, with TRBD2 matching over 10 bases. Germline CDR1 LNHDA, CDR2 SQIVND (reference sequence). Losses at the gene ends were 3 bases for V and 3 bases for J; bases not matched to a gene: 7. This CDR3 has 16 residues.

The chain is built from TRBV4-1 and TRBJ1-1; D gene uncertain. Deletions cut 4 bases from V and 2 bases from J, with 11 bases between. The CDR3 spans 14 residues. Germline loops: CDR1 MGHRA, CDR2 YSYEKL. The CDR3 sequence: CASSRPGINTEAFF. Here the CDR3 DNA reads TGCGCCAGCAGCCGACCCGGGATTAACACTGAAGCTTTCTTT.

The genes are TRBV5-4 and TRBJ2-3; perhaps TRBD2 as D (5 bases). Deletions cut 3 bases from V and 5 bases from J, with 7 bases between. The CDR3 runs 12 residues. Germline CDR1 and CDR2: SGHNT and YYREEE (reference sequence). The chain's CDR3 is CASSSGLDTQYF. CDR3 coding DNA: TGTGCCAGCAGCTCCGGACTAGATACGCAGTATTTT.

The gene calls are TRBV6-5 and TRBJ2-1, with TRBD2 matching over 8 bases. The CDR3 length is 14 residues. Germline V gene data show CDR1 as MNHEY and CDR2 as SVGAGI. J was trimmed by 6 bases and V by 6 bases; bases with no gene match: 7. CDR3 protein: CASRTTGLANEQFF. CDR3 bases: TGTGCCAGCAGGACGACCGGACTAGCCAATGAGCAGTTCTTC.

CDR3 amino acids: CASSPFGGTQYF. CDR3 bases: TGTGCCAGCTCACCCTTCGGGGGTACCCAGTACTTC. The chain is built from TRBV18 and TRBJ2-5; tentatively, D is TRBD2 (6 bases). The length of the CDR3 is 12 residues. Trimming cost V 3 bases and J 8 bases, with 10 bases left between them. The germline CDR1 and CDR2 sequences are KGHSH and LQKENI.

This rearrangement joins TRBV6-5 to TRBJ2-1, with a tentative D call TRBD1 (6 bases). There are 12 residues in the CDR3. Trimming stripped 5 bases from V and 6 bases from J, with 8 bases between. Germline lookup yields CDR1 MNHEY and CDR2 SVGAGI. The CDR3, as DNA: TGTGCCAGCAGTCGGACAGTCAATGAGCAGTTCTTC. It translates to CASSRTVNEQFF.

The rearrangement links TRBV7-9 to TRBJ2-5; 7 bases match TRBD2. CDR3 length: 16 amino acids. The germline V gene has CDR1 SEHNR and CDR2 FQNEAQ (reference sequence). With V trimmed by 5 bases and J by 4 bases, 13 bases remained unmatched. CDR3 nucleotide sequence: TGTGCCAGCAGCCCCCCGGGGGGAAGGGCTGGAGAGACCCAGTACTTC. It is translated as CASSPPGGRAGETQYF.

The chain recombines TRBV9 with TRBJ1-6; D remains ambiguous. The V and J ends lost 3 bases and 9 bases respectively, with 10 bases between them. The CDR3 totals 13 residues. CDR1 and CDR2 from the germline V gene are SGDLS and YYNGEE. The CDR3 bases are TGTGCCAGCAGCGGACTCCGAGGTTCACCCCTCCACTTT. Encoded protein: CASSGLRGSPLHF. The full variable domain, with the rest looked up from reference TRBV9 and TRBJ1-6, is DSGVTQTPKHLITATGQRVTLRCSPRSGDLSVYWYQQSLDQGLQFLIQYYNGEERAKGNILERFSAQQFPDLHSELNLSSLELGDSALYFCASSGLRGSPLHFGNGTRLTVT.

This clone was observed a few times. The V call is TRBV10-3, the J call TRBJ1-4, with TRBD1 matching 7 bases. V lost 4 bases to trimming and J lost 8 bases; unmatched junction nucleotides: 7. From germline, CDR1 is ENHRY and CDR2 SYGVKD. This CDR3 spans 14 amino acids. This CDR3 reads CAISVTGFEEKLFF. CDR3 DNA sequence: TGTGCCATCAGTGTGACAGGGTTCGAGGAAAAACTGTTTTTT.

This chain links TRBV7-8 with TRBJ1-4; D might be TRBD1 (5 bases). This CDR3 has 14 residues. Trimming took 2 bases from V and 8 from J, leaving 12 bases between them. CDR1 and CDR2 (germline): SGHVS, FQNEAQ. The CDR3 DNA is TGTGCCAGCAGCTTATCAGCGGAGGGGGAAAAACTGTTTTTT. Its protein is CASSLSAEGEKLFF.

The gene calls are TRBV4-2 and TRBJ2-5; the match to TRBD2 covers 10 bases. CDR1 LGHNA and CDR2 YNFKEQ come from the germline V gene. The trim removed 3 bases at V and 1 base at J, leaving 11 bases unmatched. The CDR3 totals 18 residues. CDR3 loop: CASSQAGASGGRQETQYF. CDR3 nucleotide sequence: TGTGCCAGCAGCCAGGCTGGGGCTAGCGGGGGCCGCCAAGAGACCCAGTACTTC.

The genes are TRBV6-1 and TRBJ2-1; 9 nucleotides match TRBD2. Germline CDR1 MNHNS, CDR2 SASEGT. The V segment lost 2 bases and the J segment 5 bases; nucleotides outside the gene matches: 7. The CDR3 sequence is 16 residues long. The CDR3 reads CASSEFRGGRDNEQFF. The CDR3 coding sequence is TGTGCCAGCAGTGAATTTCGGGGCGGGAGGGACAATGAGCAGTTCTTC.

V and J are TRBV9 and TRBJ2-7, with 10 bases matching TRBD2. The CDR3 is 14 amino acids. The ends lost 2 bases at V and 13 bases at J; junction bases unmatched: 12. Germline-derived CDR1 and CDR2 are SGDLS and YYNGEE. In DNA form, the CDR3 reads TGTGCCAGCAGCGTTGATTCTAGCGGGGGCCCTCGCTACTTC. Protein sequence: CASSVDSSGGPRYF.

This sequence joins TRBV5-5 and TRBJ1-5, with D possibly TRBD1 on 6 matching bases. Trimming took 3 bases from V and 4 from J, leaving 11 bases between them. The CDR3 has 14 residues. The germline V gene has CDR1 SGHKS and CDR2 YYEKEE (reference sequence). This CDR3 reads CASSWGGQNQPQHF. The CDR3 DNA reads as TGTGCCAGCAGCTGGGGGGGGCAGAATCAGCCCCAGCATTTT.

The CDR3 coding sequence is TGTGCCAGCAGCTCGACCCAACAGGGCGCATACGGCTACACCTTC. It is translated as CASSSTQQGAYGYTF. This rearrangement joins TRBV7-9 to TRBJ1-2; D might be TRBD1 (6 bases). Germline values: CDR1 SEHNR, CDR2 FQNEAQ (reference sequence). The CDR3 is 15 amino acids. Trimming removed 4 bases from V and 8 bases from J, with 20 bases in between.

This clone was detected only once. The V gene is TRBV27, the J gene TRBJ1-2, with TRBD1 identical over 7 bases. Germline V lookup: CDR1 MNHEY, CDR2 SMNVEV (reference sequence). There are 13 residues in the CDR3. The V segment lost 6 bases and the J segment 6 bases; nucleotides outside the gene matches: 7. CDR3 protein: CASRIGGTDGYTF. CDR3 coding DNA: TGTGCCAGCAGGATAGGGGGCACGGATGGCTACACCTTC.

The chain uses TRBV30 and TRBJ1-1; D remains unclear. The germline gives CDR1 GTSNPN, CDR2 SVGIG (reference sequence). Trimming shortened V by 4 bases and J by 0 bases, and 12 bases separated the two germline ends. This CDR3 contains 14 residues. In nucleotides, the CDR3 is TGTGCCTGGATCTCTGGCGGCATGAACACTGAAGCTTTCTTT. Its translation is CAWISGGMNTEAFF.

This chain connects TRBV3-1 (or the pseudogene TRBV3-2) to TRBJ2-7; TRBD1 matches 8 bases. The CDR3 sequence is 12 residues long. The germline CDR1 and CDR2 sequences are LGHDT and YNNKEL (reference sequence). J was trimmed by 7 bases and V by 6 bases; bases with no gene match: 5. The CDR3 DNA sequence: TGTGCCAGCAGTGTAACAGGGGGGGAGCAGTACTTC. Translated, it gives CASSVTGGEQYF.

This sequence joins TRBV7-9 and TRBJ1-5; maybe TRBD1 (6 bases). There are 16 residues in the CDR3. Germline-derived CDR1 and CDR2 are SEHNR and FQNEAQ (reference sequence). The V gene lost 0 bases and the J gene lost 3 bases, with 12 bases spanning the gap. The CDR3 loop is CASSLAGQRNNQPQHF. The CDR3 bases are TGTGCCAGCAGCTTAGCGGGACAACGAAACAATCAGCCCCAGCATTTT.

This rearrangement joins TRBV6-1 to TRBJ2-2; no reliable D call. This CDR3 comprises 15 residues. CDR1 MNHNS and CDR2 SASEGT come from the germline V gene. V shed 2 bases and J shed 0 bases, with 7 bases lying between them. The chain's CDR3 is CASSERSANTGELFF. DNA of the CDR3: TGTGCCAGCAGTGAACGGAGCGCGAACACCGGGGAGCTGTTTTTT.

The V call is TRBV11-2, the J call TRBJ2-4; 7 bases line up with TRBD1. V shed 4 bases, J shed 4 bases, and the junction held 16 bases outside the gene matches. The germline V gene has CDR1 SGHAT and CDR2 FQNNGV. CDR3 length: 18 residues. The CDR3 DNA is TGTGCCAGCAGCTACACGGTAGAATTGGGACAGTCAAAAAACATTCAGTACTTC. It yields the protein CASSYTVELGQSKNIQYF.

This clone was observed a few times. The chain has TRBV2 and TRBJ1-6; no reliable D call. This CDR3 spans 15 amino acids. Germline CDR1 SNHLY, CDR2 FYNNEI. Trimming removed 5 bases from V and 0 bases from J, with 8 bases in between. This CDR3 is CASSLESSYNSPLHF. DNA of the CDR3: TGTGCCAGCAGTCTGGAGAGCTCCTATAATTCACCCCTCCACTTT. The entire variable domain, with the rest obtained from reference TRBV2 and TRBJ1-6, is as follows: EPEVTQTPSHQVTQMGQEVILRCVPISNHLYFYWYRQILGQKVEFLVSFYNNEISEKSEIFDDQFSVERPDGSNFTLKIRSTKLEDSAMYFCASSLESSYNSPLHFGNGTRLTVT.